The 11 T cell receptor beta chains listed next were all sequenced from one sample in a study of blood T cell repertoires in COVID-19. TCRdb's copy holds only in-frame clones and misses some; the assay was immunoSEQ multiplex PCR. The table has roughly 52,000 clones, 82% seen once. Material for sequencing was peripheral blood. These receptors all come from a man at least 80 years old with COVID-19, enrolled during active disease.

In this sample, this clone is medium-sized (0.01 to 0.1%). The DNA for the CDR3 is TGTGCCAGCAGGCGAGGAGGGGTAAACAATGAGCAGTTCTTC. Protein product: CASRRGGVNNEQFF. The rearrangement links TRBV27 to TRBJ2-1; possibly TRBD2 for D (6 bases). Deletions cut 6 bases from V and 5 bases from J, with 14 bases between. The CDR3 has 14 residues. CDR1 is MNHEY and CDR2 is SMNVEV in the germline V gene (reference sequence).

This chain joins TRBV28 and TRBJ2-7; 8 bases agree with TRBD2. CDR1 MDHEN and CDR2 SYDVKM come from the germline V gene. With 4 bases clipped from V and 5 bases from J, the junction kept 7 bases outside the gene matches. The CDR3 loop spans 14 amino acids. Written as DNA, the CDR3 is TGTGCCAGCAGTTCTGGAGCGGGAGCTCACGAGCAGTACGTC. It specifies CASSSGAGAHEQYV.

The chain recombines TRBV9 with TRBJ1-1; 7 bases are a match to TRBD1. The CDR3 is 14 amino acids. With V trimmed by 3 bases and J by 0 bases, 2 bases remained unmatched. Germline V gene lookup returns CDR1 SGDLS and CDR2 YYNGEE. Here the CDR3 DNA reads TGTGCCAGCAGCGCTCAGGGGGTGAACACTGAAGCTTTCTTT. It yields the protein CASSAQGVNTEAFF. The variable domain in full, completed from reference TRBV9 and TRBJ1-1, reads DSGVTQTPKHLITATGQRVTLRCSPRSGDLSVYWYQQSLDQGLQFLIQYYNGEERAKGNILERFSAQQFPDLHSELNLSSLELGDSALYFCASSAQGVNTEAFFGQGTRLTVV.

The CDR3 here is CASSLSLTGGTYEQYF. For the CDR3, the DNA is TGCGCCAGCAGCTTATCTTTAACGGGGGGGACCTACGAGCAGTACTTC. The genes are TRBV5-1 and TRBJ2-7, with 8 bases matching TRBD2. The CDR3 totals 16 residues. Germline trimming cut 2 bases from V and 2 bases from J; bases unmatched to any gene: 9. CDR1 and CDR2 from the germline V gene are SGHRS and YFSETQ.

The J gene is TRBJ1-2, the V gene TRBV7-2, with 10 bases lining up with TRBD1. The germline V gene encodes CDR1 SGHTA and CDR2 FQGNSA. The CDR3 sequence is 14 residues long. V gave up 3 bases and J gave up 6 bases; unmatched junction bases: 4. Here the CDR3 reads CASSFDRGQNGYTF. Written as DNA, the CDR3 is TGTGCCAGCAGCTTCGACAGGGGGCAAAATGGCTACACCTTC. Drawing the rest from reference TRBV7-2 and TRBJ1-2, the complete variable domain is GAGVSQSPSNKVTEKGKDVELRCDPISGHTALYWYRQSLGQGLEFLIYFQGNSAPDKSGLPSDRFSAERTGGSVSTLTIQRTQQEDSAVYLCASSFDRGQNGYTFGSGTRLTVV.

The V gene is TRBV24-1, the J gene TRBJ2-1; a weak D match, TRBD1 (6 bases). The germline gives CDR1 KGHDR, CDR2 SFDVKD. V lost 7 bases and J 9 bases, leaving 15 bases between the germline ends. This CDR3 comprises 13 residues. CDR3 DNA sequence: TGTGCCACCAGAGGGGGAGCGGAAGGTGAGCAGTTCTTC. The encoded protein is CATRGGAEGEQFF.

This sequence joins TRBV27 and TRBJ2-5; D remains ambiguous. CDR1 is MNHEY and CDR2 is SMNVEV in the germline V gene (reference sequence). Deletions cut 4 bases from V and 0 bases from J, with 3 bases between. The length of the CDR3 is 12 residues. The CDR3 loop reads CASSSHQETQYF. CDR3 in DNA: TGTGCCAGCAGTTCTCACCAAGAGACCCAGTACTTC.

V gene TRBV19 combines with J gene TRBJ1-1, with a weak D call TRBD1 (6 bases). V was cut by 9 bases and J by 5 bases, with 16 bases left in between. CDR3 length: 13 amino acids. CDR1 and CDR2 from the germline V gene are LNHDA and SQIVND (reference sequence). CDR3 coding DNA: TGTGCCAGCATCATACAGGGAGAGACTGAAGCTTTCTTT. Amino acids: CASIIQGETEAFF.

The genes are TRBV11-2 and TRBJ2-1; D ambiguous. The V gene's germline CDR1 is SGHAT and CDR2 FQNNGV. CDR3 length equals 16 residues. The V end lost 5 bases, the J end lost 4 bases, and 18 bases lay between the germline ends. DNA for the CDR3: TGTGCCAGCAGCGCCCACCGGAGAAGTCTTTACAATGAGCAGTTCTTC. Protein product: CASSAHRRSLYNEQFF.

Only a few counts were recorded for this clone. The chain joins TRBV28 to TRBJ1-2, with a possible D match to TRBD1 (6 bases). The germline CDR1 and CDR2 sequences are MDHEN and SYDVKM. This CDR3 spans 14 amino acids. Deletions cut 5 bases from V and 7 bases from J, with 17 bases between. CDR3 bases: TGTGCCAGCAGTCCAAACGGACAAGGGGGTGGCTACACCTTC. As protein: CASSPNGQGGGYTF.

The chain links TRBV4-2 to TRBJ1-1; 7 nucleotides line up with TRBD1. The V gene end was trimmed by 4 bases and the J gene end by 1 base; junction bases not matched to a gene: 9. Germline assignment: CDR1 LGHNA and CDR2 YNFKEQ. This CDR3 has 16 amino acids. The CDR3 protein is CASSPSTGTANTEAFF. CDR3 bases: TGTGCCAGCAGCCCCAGTACCGGGACAGCGAACACTGAAGCTTTCTTT.